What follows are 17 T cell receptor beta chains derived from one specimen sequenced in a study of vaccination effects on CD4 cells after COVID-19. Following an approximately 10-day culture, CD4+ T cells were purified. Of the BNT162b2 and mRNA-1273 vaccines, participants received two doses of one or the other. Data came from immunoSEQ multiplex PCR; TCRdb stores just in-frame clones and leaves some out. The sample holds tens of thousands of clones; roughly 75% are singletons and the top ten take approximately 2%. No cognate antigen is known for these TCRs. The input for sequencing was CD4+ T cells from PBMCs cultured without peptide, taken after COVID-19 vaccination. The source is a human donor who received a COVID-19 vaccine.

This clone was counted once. The CDR3 DNA is TGTGCCAGCAGCGTAGACAGGTACAATGAGCAGTTCTTC. Protein: CASSVDRYNEQFF. The chain employs TRBV9 and TRBJ2-1; TRBD1 might be the D (5 bases). CDR3 length equals 13 residues. Looked up from germline, CDR1 is SGDLS and CDR2 is YYNGEE. V lost 0 bases and J 4 bases, leaving 5 bases between the germline ends.

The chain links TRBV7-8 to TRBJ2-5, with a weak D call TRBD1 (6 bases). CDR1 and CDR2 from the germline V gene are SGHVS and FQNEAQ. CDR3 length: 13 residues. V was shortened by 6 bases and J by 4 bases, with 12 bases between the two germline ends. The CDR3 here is CASRAGVPETQYF. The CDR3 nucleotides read TGTGCCAGCAGGGCAGGGGTTCCAGAGACCCAGTACTTC.

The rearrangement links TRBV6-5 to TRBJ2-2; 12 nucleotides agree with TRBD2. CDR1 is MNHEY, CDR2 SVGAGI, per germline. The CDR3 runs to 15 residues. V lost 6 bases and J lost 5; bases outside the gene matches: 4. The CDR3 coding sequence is TGTGCCAGCAGGCCTCTAGCGGGGGGGACCGGGGAGCTGTTTTTT. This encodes CASRPLAGGTGELFF.

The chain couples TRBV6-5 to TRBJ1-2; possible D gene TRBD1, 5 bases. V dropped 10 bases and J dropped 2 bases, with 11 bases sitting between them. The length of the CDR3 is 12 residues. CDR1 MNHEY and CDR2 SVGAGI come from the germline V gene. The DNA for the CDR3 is TGTGCCACCAGGAAGGGGAACTATGGCTACACCTTC. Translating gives CATRKGNYGYTF.

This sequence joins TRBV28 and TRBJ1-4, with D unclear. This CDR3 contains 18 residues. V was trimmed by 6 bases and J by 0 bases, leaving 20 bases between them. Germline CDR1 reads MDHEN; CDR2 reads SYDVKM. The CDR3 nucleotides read TGTGCCAGCAGCCAATCGGACGGGGAATTTTCAACTAATGAAAAACTGTTTTTT. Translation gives CASSQSDGEFSTNEKLFF.

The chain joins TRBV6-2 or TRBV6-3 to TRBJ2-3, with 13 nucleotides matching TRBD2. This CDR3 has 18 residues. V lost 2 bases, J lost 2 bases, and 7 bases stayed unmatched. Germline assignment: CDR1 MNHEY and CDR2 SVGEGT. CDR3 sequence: CASSYQLAGGRNTDTQYF. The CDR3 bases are TGTGCCAGCAGTTACCAACTAGCGGGGGGGCGGAACACAGATACGCAGTATTTT.

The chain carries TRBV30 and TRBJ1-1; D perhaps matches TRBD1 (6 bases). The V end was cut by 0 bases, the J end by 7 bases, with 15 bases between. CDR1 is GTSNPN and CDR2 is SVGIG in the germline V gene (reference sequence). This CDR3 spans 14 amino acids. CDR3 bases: TGTGCCTGGAGTGTCATCAGGGGCCTCGGTGAAGCTTTCTTT. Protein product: CAWSVIRGLGEAFF. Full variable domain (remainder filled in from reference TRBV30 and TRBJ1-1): SQTIHQWPATLVQPVGSPLSLECTVEGTSNPNLYWYRQAAGRGLQLLFYSVGIGQISSEVPQNLSASRPQDRQFILSSKKLLLSDSGFYLCAWSVIRGLGEAFFGQGTRLTVV.

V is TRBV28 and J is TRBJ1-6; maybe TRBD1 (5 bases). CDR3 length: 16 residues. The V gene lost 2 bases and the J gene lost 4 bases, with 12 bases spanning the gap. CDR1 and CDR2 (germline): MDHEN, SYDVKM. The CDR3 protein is CASSLPGGTYNSPLHF. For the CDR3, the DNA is TGTGCCAGCAGTTTACCGGGGGGAACTTATAATTCACCCCTCCACTTT.

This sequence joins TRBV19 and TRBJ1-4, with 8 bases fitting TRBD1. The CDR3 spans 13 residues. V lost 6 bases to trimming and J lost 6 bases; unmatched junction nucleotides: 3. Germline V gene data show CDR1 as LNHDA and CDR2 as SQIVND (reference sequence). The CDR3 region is CASRDRGDEKLFF. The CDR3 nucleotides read TGTGCCAGTAGAGACAGGGGCGATGAAAAACTGTTTTTT.

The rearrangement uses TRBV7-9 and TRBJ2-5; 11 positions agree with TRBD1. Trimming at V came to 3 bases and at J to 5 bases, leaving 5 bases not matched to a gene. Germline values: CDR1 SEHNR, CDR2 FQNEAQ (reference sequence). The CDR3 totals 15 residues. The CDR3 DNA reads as TGTGCCAGCAGCTTGGGACAGGGGGTTTGGGAGACCCAGTACTTC. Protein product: CASSLGQGVWETQYF.

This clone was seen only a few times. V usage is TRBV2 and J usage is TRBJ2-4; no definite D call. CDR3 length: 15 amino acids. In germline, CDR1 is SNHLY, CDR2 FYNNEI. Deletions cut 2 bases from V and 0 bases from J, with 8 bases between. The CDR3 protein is CASSEFMVAKNIQYF. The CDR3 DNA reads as TGTGCCAGCAGTGAATTCATGGTAGCCAAAAACATTCAGTACTTC.

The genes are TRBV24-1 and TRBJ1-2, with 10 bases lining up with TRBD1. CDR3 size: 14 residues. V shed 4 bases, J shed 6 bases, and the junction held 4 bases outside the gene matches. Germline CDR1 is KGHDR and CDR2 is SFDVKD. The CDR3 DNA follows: TGTGCCACCAGTGAACCGGGACAGGGGAATGGCTACACCTTC. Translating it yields CATSEPGQGNGYTF.

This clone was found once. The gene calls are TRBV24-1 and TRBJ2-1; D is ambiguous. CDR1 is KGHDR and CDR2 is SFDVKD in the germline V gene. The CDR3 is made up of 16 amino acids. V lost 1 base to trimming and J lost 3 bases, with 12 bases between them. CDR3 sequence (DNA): TGTGCCACCAGTGATTTTACACCCCTCGGCTACAATGAGCAGTTCTTC. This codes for CATSDFTPLGYNEQFF.

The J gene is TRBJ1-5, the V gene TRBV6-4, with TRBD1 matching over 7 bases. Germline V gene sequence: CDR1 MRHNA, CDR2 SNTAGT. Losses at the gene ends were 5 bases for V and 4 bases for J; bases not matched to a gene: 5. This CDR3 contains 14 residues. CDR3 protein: CASSSTGNNQPQHF. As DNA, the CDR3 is TGTGCCAGCAGTTCGACAGGGAATAATCAGCCCCAGCATTTT.

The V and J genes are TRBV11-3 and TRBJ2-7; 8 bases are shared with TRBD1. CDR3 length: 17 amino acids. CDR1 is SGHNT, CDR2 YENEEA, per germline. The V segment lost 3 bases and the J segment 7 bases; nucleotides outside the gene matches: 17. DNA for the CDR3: TGTGCCAGCAGCTTTCAAAAGCCGGACAGGGAAAGTTGTGAGCAGTACGTC. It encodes CASSFQKPDRESCEQYV.

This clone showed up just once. CDR3 nucleotides: TGCGCCAGCAGTGGGTCCGTCACCGGGGAGCTGTTTTTT. It codes for CASSGSVTGELFF. The V and J genes are TRBV10-1 and TRBJ2-2; D is undetermined. The V end lost 4 bases, the J end lost 4 bases, and 7 bases lay between the germline ends. The CDR3 spans 13 residues. CDR1 and CDR2 (germline): WNHNN, SYGVQD (reference sequence).

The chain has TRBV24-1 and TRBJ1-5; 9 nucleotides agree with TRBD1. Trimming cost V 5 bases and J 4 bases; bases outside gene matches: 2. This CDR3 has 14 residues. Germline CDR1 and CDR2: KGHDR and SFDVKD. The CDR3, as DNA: TGTGCCACCAGTGCCGGACAGGGGAATCAGCCCCAGCATTTT. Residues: CATSAGQGNQPQHF.